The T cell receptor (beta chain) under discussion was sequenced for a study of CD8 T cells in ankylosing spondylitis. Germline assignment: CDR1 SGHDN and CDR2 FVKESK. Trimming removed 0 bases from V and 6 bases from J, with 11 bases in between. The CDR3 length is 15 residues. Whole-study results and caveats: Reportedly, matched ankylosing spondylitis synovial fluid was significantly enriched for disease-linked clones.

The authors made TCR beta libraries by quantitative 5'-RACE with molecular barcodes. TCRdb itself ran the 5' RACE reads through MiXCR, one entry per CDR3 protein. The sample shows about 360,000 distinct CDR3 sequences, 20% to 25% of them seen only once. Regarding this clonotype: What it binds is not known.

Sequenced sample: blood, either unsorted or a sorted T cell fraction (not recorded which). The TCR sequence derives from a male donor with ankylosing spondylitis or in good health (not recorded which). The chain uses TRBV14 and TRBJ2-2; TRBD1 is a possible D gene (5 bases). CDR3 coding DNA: TGTGCCAGCAGCCAAGACGTCTGGGGCCCCGGGGAGCTGTTTTTT. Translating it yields CASSQDVWGPGELFF.